The 30 T cell receptor beta chains listed next were all sequenced from one sample in a study of blood T cells in healthy people across ages. The use of a sample-barcoded 5' primer and a J-beta primer mix characterized a second PCR of about 7 to 12 cycles. Using its own MiXCR run on the 5' RACE reads, TCRdb lists one record per CDR3 protein. The table has some 890,000 distinct CDR3 sequences, 25% to 35% seen once; the top ten hold about 9.4%. The same specimen was also included in a second study, on T cells of mothers and their children.

Material: blood. All receptors come from a woman aged 40 to 50 in good health.

The rearrangement links TRBV7-2 to TRBJ2-1; D gene uncertain. V dropped 4 bases and J dropped 5 bases, with 9 bases sitting between them. Germline V gene data show CDR1 as SGHTA and CDR2 as FQGNSA. The CDR3 has 13 residues. The CDR3 DNA is TGTGCCAGCAGCTCCTCAAGGAACAATGAGCAGTTCTTC. Translating it yields CASSSSRNNEQFF.

The chain employs TRBV5-1 and TRBJ2-5, with D perhaps TRBD2 (5 bases). This CDR3 spans 16 amino acids. Germline assignment: CDR1 SGHRS and CDR2 YFSETQ. Trimming cost V 0 bases and J 0 bases, with 12 bases left between them. The CDR3 loop is CASSLGGFPNQETQYF. CDR3 sequence (DNA): TGCGCCAGCAGCTTGGGAGGGTTCCCCAACCAAGAGACCCAGTACTTC.

This clonotype was seen only once. This chain connects TRBV12-3 or TRBV12-4 to TRBJ2-7; D is possibly TRBD1 (6 bases). The ends were cut back, 8 bases at V and 5 bases at J, with 16 bases in the middle. The CDR3 contains 13 residues. CDR3 amino acids: CASGTGSYNEQYF. CDR3 in DNA: TGTGCCAGCGGAACAGGGTCCTACAACGAGCAGTACTTC.

Turning to this clonotype: Mismatch with germline at one junction end may stem from a read error. J is TRBJ2-5 and V is TRBV12-3 or TRBV12-4, with D perhaps matching TRBD1 (6 bases). The CDR3 has 14 residues. The CDR3 DNA reads TGTGCCAGCACCCCAGTGGGGGCCCAAGAGGCCCAGTACTTC. Encoded protein: CASTPVGAQEAQYF.

The rearrangement joins TRBV12-3 or TRBV12-4 to TRBJ2-7; D not certain. V lost 6 bases to trimming and J lost 2 bases, with 11 bases between them. The CDR3 is made up of 13 amino acids. The CDR3 coding sequence is TGTGCCAGCAGCCCCAATTTGACCTACGAGCAGTACTTC. Encoded protein: CASSPNLTYEQYF.

This chain uses TRBV12-3 or TRBV12-4 with TRBJ2-5; 12 bases fit TRBD2. The junction had 5 bases not matched to a gene; V was cut back by 3 bases and J by 6 bases. The CDR3 is made up of 15 amino acids. The CDR3: CASSLLAGGVKTQYF. The CDR3 bases are TGTGCCAGCAGTTTGCTAGCGGGGGGGGTAAAGACCCAGTACTTC.

The chain recombines TRBV20-1 with TRBJ1-2; no clear D gene. CDR1 is DFQATT and CDR2 is SNEGSKA in the germline V gene (reference sequence). The CDR3 contains 14 residues. Trimming left V 1 base short and J 4 bases short, with 13 bases between. The CDR3 region has the DNA TGCAGTGCTAGAGGTCGGCTCTCCGCCTATGGCTACACCTTC. It encodes CSARGRLSAYGYTF.

The chain recombines TRBV5-5 with TRBJ2-1; TRBD2 matches at 11 bases. Germline loops: CDR1 SGHKS, CDR2 YYEKEE (reference sequence). V shed 3 bases, J shed 4 bases, and the junction held 3 bases outside the gene matches. This CDR3 has 15 residues. This CDR3 reads CASSSRLAGYNEQFF. CDR3 nucleotides: TGTGCCAGCAGCTCCAGACTAGCGGGGTACAATGAGCAGTTCTTC.

The chain uses TRBV6-5 and TRBJ2-1; TRBD2 is a possible D gene (6 bases). This CDR3 spans 13 amino acids. Per the germline V gene, CDR1 is MNHEY and CDR2 is SVGAGI. Trimming cost V 0 bases and J 10 bases, with 10 bases left between them. CDR3 nucleotides: TGTGCCAGCAGTTACTCGCGGGGTAGGGAGCAGTTCTTC. Its translation is CASSYSRGREQFF.

This clonotype came up a few times. This chain joins TRBV20-1 and TRBJ1-3; D remains unclear. The CDR3 spans 13 residues. Germline CDR1 reads DFQATT; CDR2 reads SNEGSKA (reference sequence). V lost 5 bases and J lost 2, with 10 bases in between. Here the CDR3 reads CSALSGPGNTIYF. CDR3 DNA: TGCAGTGCTCTGAGCGGTCCTGGAAACACCATATATTTT.

This chain links TRBV20-1 with TRBJ2-7, with 7 bases that match TRBD2. CDR3 length: 12 amino acids. Germline V gene data show CDR1 as DFQATT and CDR2 as SNEGSKA (reference sequence). This CDR3 is CGGGKIDYEQYF. The CDR3 DNA is TGCGGGGGGGGGAAGATAGACTACGAGCAGTACTTC.

This clonotype has a handful of counts. The rearrangement links TRBV29-1 to TRBJ1-2, with TRBD1 identical over 7 bases. CDR1 and CDR2 (germline): SQVTM, ANQGSEA. Unmatched junction bases numbered 11, after V lost 0 bases and J lost 4 bases. There are 16 residues in the CDR3. The CDR3 protein is CSVEELSDRVGYGYTF. The CDR3 DNA is TGCAGCGTTGAAGAGTTGAGTGACAGGGTAGGCTATGGCTACACCTTC.

This clonotype was seen repeatedly, ten times or more. The gene calls are TRBV24-1 and TRBJ2-5; 9 bases match TRBD1. The J segment lost 1 base and the V segment lost 9 bases, leaving 11 bases of the junction unmatched. Germline CDR1 and CDR2: KGHDR and SFDVKD. CDR3 length equals 16 residues. In nucleotides, the CDR3 is TGTGCCACCGGTACGGGACAGGGAGGGTTCCAAGAGACCCAGTACTTC. The encoded protein is CATGTGQGGFQETQYF.

The chain has TRBV6-2 or TRBV6-3 and TRBJ2-4, with D tentatively TRBD1 (5 bases). The end of the DNA is better explained by TRBJ2-7, so the J call may be wrong. Germline V gives CDR1 MNHEY, CDR2 SVGEGT. CDR3 length: 14 amino acids. The DNA for the CDR3 is TGTGCCAGCACCGATAGTCAGGGAAGCCACGAGCAGTACTTC. This gives the protein CASTDSQGSHEQYF.

This clonotype was observed a few times. This rearrangement joins TRBV12-5 to TRBJ2-3; either TRBD1 or TRBD2 may supply D (5 bases each). The CDR3 extends over 15 amino acids. Germline CDR1 reads LGHNT; CDR2 reads FRNRAP. V lost 1 base and J 0 bases, leaving 8 bases between the germline ends. The CDR3 region has the DNA TGTGCTAGTGGTTTGGGGGACGTAAGCACAGATACGCAGTATTTT. This gives the protein CASGLGDVSTDTQYF.

Many counts were recorded for this clonotype. The chain is built from TRBV12-3 or TRBV12-4 and TRBJ2-1; 13 nucleotides align to TRBD2. This CDR3 contains 16 residues. V lost 6 bases to trimming and J lost 6 bases; unmatched junction nucleotides: 8. In nucleotides, the CDR3 is TGTGCCAGCAGCCTAAGACTAGCGGGGGGCTTCAATGAGCAGTTCTTC. Amino acids: CASSLRLAGGFNEQFF.

V is TRBV11-3 and J is TRBJ2-3; the D gene is possibly TRBD2 (5 bases). This CDR3 spans 16 amino acids. CDR1 and CDR2 (germline): SGHNT, YENEEA. V was trimmed by 0 bases and J by 6 bases, leaving 16 bases between them. DNA for the CDR3: TGTGCCAGCAGCTTAGATCTTAGTCCCCCGGGGGATACGCAGTATTTT. Amino acids: CASSLDLSPPGDTQYF.

This rearrangement joins TRBV12-3 or TRBV12-4 to TRBJ2-1; D is perhaps TRBD1 (6 bases). The length of the CDR3 is 17 residues. V lost 5 bases and J 0 bases, leaving 17 bases between the germline ends. CDR3 nucleotide sequence: TGTGCCAGCAGTAAATTCATAGGGGGAAGCTCCTACAATGAGCAGTTCTTC. As protein: CASSKFIGGSSYNEQFF.

At least ten counts were recorded for this clonotype. The V and J genes are TRBV27 and TRBJ1-5; D is possibly TRBD1 (5 bases). The V and J ends lost 6 bases and 2 bases respectively, with 8 bases between them. The V gene's germline CDR1 is MNHEY and CDR2 SMNVEV (reference sequence). This CDR3 region has 13 residues. This CDR3 reads CASSKGGNQPQHF. CDR3 in DNA: TGTGCCAGCAGCAAAGGGGGCAATCAGCCCCAGCATTTT.

In this sample, this clonotype turned up a few times. The chain joins TRBV5-1 to TRBJ2-7, with D maybe TRBD2 (5 bases). Between the trimmed V and J ends, which lost 0 bases and 0 bases, there was a span of 13 bases. Germline V CDR1 and CDR2: SGHRS, YFSETQ. The CDR3 runs to 16 residues. The CDR3 loop is CASSLASSRFSYEQYF. The CDR3, as DNA: TGCGCCAGCAGCTTGGCGTCTAGCAGATTCTCCTACGAGCAGTACTTC.

There are a few counts of this clonotype. The chain links TRBV20-1 to TRBJ1-5; the D is unclear. Germline CDR1 is DFQATT and CDR2 is SNEGSKA (reference sequence). The CDR3 contains 13 residues. The V gene lost 1 base and the J gene lost 5 bases, with 9 bases spanning the gap. CDR3 sequence: CSARGTHDQPQHF. As DNA, the CDR3 is TGCAGTGCTAGAGGGACTCATGATCAGCCCCAGCATTTT.

The rearrangement uses TRBV14 and TRBJ1-5; possibly TRBD1 for D (6 bases). CDR1 and CDR2 (germline): SGHDN, FVKESK. V was cut by 5 bases and J by 7 bases, with 12 bases left in between. This CDR3 contains 13 residues. The DNA of the CDR3 is TGTGCCAGCAGCAGGGGGTACGGGCAGCCCCAGCATTTT. Protein sequence: CASSRGYGQPQHF.

CDR3 amino acids: CASSQSHLAINEQFF. CDR3 in DNA: TGTGCCAGCAGTCAGAGTCACCTTGCAATCAATGAGCAGTTCTTC. The V call is TRBV6-5, the J call TRBJ2-1; D not resolved. From germline, CDR1 is MNHEY and CDR2 SVGAGI. V lost 5 bases to trimming and J lost 6 bases, with 17 bases between them. The CDR3 spans 15 residues.

CDR3 protein: CASRSGGVGTDTQYF. Here the CDR3 DNA reads TGTGCCAGCAGATCAGGGGGGGTCGGGACAGATACGCAGTATTTT. This chain links TRBV28 with TRBJ2-3; the D call may be TRBD1 or TRBD2 (7 bases each). Germline V CDR1 and CDR2: MDHEN, SYDVKM. The CDR3 has 15 residues. V was trimmed by 6 bases and J by 3 bases, leaving 16 bases between them. The variable domain in full, with the rest retrieved from reference TRBV28 and TRBJ2-3, is DVKVTQSSRYLVKRTGEKVFLECVQDMDHENMFWYRQDPGLGLRLIYFSYDVKMKEKGDIPEGYSVSREKKERFSLILESASTNQTSMYLCASRSGGVGTDTQYFGPGTRLTVL.

This clonotype was counted a few times. The V gene is TRBV7-9, the J gene TRBJ2-1, with TRBD1 matching over 9 bases. CDR1 is SEHNR and CDR2 is FQNEAQ in the germline V gene (reference sequence). V gave up 5 bases and J gave up 6 bases; unmatched junction bases: 8. The length of the CDR3 is 15 residues. The CDR3 protein is CASSLRDRESNEQFF. In nucleotides, the CDR3 is TGTGCCAGCAGCCTCCGGGACAGGGAATCCAATGAGCAGTTCTTC. The variable domain in full, completed from reference TRBV7-9 and TRBJ2-1, reads DTGVSQNPRHKITKRGQNVTFRCDPISEHNRLYWYRQTLGQGPEFLTYFQNEAQLEKSRLLSDRFSAERPKGSFSTLEIQRTEQGDSAMYLCASSLRDRESNEQFFGPGTRLTVL.

The chain couples TRBV7-8 to TRBJ2-7, with 9 positions matching TRBD1. J lost 1 base, V lost 6 bases, and 10 bases had no gene match. CDR3 length: 16 amino acids. Germline lookup yields CDR1 SGHVS and CDR2 FQNEAQ. CDR3: CASRRSGQGPSYEQYF. The DNA of the CDR3 is TGTGCCAGCAGAAGGTCCGGACAGGGGCCTTCCTACGAGCAGTACTTC.

This clonotype was found a few times. The genes are TRBV4-3 and TRBJ2-3; D is unresolved. V was cut by 0 bases and J by 5 bases, with 6 bases left in between. The CDR3 runs to 13 residues. CDR1 LGHNA and CDR2 YSLEER come from the germline V gene. The CDR3 spells CASSQDPKDTQYF. DNA of the CDR3: TGCGCCAGCAGCCAAGATCCGAAAGATACGCAGTATTTT.

Comment on this clonotype: A much larger clone lies one base from this, so it may be a read error. The CDR3 sequence: CSVDSIAQGPYQETQFF. As DNA, the CDR3 is TGCAGCGTTGACAGTATAGCGCAGGGTCCGTACCAAGAGACCCAGTTCTTC. J is TRBJ2-1 and V is TRBV29-1; D is perhaps TRBD1 or TRBD2 (5 bases each). Trimming pared 3 bases from V and 13 bases from J, leaving 31 bases between. Germline lookup yields CDR1 SQVTM and CDR2 ANQGSEA. This CDR3 contains 17 residues.

The rearrangement links TRBV7-9 to TRBJ2-7; possible D gene TRBD2, 5 bases. Trimming took 4 bases from V and 3 from J, leaving 16 bases between them. CDR1 and CDR2 (germline): SEHNR, FQNEAQ (reference sequence). The CDR3 has 15 amino acids. DNA for the CDR3: TGTGCCAGCAGCTCTCGTAGAGGAGAGGGCTACGAGCAGTACTTC. The encoded protein is CASSSRRGEGYEQYF.

About this clonotype itself: The junction differs from germline at one of its ends, possibly a read error. DNA for the CDR3: TGCAGTGCTAGACCACCAGGGTCTGGGGCCAGCGTCCGGACTTTC. Protein sequence: CSARPPGSGASVRTF. This chain links TRBV20-1 with TRBJ2-6; tentative D call: TRBD1 (5 bases). In germline, CDR1 is DFQATT, CDR2 SNEGSKA (reference sequence). The CDR3 length is 15 residues.